This record looks at one T cell receptor beta chain sequence and its context. This sample was included in a study of OX40 agonist ivuxolimab in advanced cancers. Some clones are missing from TCRdb's copy, which holds only in-frame ones; the method was immunoSEQ multiplex PCR. This sample has 70,000 to 85,000 clones, with around 94% found just once. The V and J ends lost 3 bases and 5 bases, in that order; junction bases with no gene match: 6. Germline lookup yields CDR1 SGHDT and CDR2 YYEEEE. This CDR3 is built from 16 residues. The sample in question was CD4+ or CD8+ T cells sorted from blood, obtained in a trial of the OX40 agonist ivuxolimab. This receptor was identified in an adult with an advanced solid tumor such as melanoma, head and neck, liver or kidney cancer. The chain joins TRBV5-6 to TRBJ2-5; 14 nucleotides agree with TRBD2. DNA of the CDR3: TGTGCCAGCAGCTCCGGGACTAGCGGGAGTAGGGAGACCCAGTACTTC. Residues: CASSSGTSGSRETQYF.